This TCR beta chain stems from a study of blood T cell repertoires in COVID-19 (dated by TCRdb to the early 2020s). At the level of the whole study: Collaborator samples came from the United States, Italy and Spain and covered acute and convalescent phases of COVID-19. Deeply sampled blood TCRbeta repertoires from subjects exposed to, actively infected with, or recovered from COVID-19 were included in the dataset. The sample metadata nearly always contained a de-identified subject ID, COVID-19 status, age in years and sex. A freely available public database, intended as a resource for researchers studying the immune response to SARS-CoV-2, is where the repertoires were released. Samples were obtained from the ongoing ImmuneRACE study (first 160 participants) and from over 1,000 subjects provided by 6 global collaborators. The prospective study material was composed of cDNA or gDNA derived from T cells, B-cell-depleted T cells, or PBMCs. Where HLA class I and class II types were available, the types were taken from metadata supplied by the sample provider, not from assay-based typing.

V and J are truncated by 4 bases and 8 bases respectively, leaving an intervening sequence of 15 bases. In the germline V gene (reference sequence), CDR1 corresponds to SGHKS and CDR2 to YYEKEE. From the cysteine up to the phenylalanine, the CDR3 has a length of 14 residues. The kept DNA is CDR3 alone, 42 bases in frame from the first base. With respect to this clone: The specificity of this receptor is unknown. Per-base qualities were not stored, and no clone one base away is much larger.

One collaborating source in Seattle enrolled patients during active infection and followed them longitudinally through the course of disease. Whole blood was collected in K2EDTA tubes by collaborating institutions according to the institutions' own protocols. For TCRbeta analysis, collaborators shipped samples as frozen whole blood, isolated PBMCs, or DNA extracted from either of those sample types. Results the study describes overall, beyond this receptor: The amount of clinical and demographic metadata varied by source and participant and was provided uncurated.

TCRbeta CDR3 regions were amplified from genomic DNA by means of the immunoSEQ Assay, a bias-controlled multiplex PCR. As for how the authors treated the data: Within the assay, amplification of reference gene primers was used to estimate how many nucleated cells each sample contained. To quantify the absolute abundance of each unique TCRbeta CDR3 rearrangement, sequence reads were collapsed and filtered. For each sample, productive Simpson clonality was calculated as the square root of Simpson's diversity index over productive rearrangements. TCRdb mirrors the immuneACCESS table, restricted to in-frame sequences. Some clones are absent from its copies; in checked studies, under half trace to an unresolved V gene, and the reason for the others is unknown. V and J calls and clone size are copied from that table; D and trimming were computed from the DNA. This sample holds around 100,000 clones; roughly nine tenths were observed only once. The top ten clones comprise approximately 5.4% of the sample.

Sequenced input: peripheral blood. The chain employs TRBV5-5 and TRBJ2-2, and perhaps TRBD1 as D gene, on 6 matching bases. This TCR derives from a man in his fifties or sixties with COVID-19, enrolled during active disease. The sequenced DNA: TGTGCCAGCAGCGCCTCAGGGGCTAGAGGGGAGCTGTTTTTT. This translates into CASSASGARGELFF. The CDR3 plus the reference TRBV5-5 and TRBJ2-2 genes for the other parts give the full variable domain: DAGVTQSPTHLIKTRGQQVTLRCSPISGHKSVSWYQQVLGQGPQFIFQYYEKEERGRGNFPDRFSARQFPNYSSELNVNALLLGDSALYLCASSASGARGELFFGEGSRLTVL.